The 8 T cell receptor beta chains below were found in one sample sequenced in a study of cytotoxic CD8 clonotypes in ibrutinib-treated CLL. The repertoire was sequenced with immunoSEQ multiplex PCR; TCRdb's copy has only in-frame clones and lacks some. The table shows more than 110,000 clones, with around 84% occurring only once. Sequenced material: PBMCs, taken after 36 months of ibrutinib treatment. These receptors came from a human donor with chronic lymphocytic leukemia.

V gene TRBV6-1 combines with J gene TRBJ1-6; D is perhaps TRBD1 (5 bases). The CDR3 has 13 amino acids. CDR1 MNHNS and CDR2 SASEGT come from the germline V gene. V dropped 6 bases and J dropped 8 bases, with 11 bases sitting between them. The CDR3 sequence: CASRGTEYSPLHF. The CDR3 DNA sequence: TGTGCCAGCAGGGGGACCGAGTATTCACCCCTCCACTTT.

CDR3 DNA: TGCGCCAGCAGCTTGGCCCAGGGGAAAAACACTGAAGCTTTCTTT. Protein: CASSLAQGKNTEAFF. The J gene is TRBJ1-1, the V gene TRBV5-1; perhaps TRBD1 as D (6 bases). The CDR3 is 15 amino acids. Trimming took 0 bases from V and 2 from J, leaving 11 bases between them. Germline V CDR1 and CDR2: SGHRS, YFSETQ.

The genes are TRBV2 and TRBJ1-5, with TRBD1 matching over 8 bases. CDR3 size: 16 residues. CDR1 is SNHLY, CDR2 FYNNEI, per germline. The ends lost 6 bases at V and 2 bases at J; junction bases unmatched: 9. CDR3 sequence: CASRGTDRGGNQPQHF. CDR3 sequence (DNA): TGTGCCAGCAGAGGAACTGACAGGGGAGGCAATCAGCCCCAGCATTTT.

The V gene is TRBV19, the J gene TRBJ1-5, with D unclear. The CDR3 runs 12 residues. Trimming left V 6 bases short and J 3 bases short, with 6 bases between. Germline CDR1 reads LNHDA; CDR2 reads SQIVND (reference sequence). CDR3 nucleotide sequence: TGTGCCAGTAGCGACGACAATCAGCCCCAGCATTTT. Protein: CASSDDNQPQHF.

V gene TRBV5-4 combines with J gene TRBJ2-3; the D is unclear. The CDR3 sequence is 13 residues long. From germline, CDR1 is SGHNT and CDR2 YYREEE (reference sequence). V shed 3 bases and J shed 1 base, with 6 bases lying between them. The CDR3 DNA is TGTGCCAGCAGCTGGTCCGGCACAGATACGCAGTATTTT. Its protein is CASSWSGTDTQYF.

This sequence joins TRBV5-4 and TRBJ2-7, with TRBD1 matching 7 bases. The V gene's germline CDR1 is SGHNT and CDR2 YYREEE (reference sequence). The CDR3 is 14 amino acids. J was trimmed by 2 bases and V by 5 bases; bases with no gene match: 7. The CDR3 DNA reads TGTGCCAGCAGGGCGACAGGGAAGACCTACGAGCAGTACTTC. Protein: CASRATGKTYEQYF.

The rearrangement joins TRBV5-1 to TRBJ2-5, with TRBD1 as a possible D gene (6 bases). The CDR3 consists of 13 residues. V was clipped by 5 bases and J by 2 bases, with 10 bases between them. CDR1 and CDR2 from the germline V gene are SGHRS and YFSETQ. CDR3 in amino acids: CASSSDRQETQYF. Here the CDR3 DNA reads TGCGCCAGCAGTTCCGACAGGCAAGAGACCCAGTACTTC.

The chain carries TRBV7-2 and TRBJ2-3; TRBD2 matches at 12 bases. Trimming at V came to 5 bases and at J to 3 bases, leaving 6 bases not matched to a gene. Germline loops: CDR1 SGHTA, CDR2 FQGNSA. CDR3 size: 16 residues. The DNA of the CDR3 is TGTGCCAGCAGCCTGACCGGGACTAGCGGGACAGATACGCAGTATTTT. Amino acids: CASSLTGTSGTDTQYF.